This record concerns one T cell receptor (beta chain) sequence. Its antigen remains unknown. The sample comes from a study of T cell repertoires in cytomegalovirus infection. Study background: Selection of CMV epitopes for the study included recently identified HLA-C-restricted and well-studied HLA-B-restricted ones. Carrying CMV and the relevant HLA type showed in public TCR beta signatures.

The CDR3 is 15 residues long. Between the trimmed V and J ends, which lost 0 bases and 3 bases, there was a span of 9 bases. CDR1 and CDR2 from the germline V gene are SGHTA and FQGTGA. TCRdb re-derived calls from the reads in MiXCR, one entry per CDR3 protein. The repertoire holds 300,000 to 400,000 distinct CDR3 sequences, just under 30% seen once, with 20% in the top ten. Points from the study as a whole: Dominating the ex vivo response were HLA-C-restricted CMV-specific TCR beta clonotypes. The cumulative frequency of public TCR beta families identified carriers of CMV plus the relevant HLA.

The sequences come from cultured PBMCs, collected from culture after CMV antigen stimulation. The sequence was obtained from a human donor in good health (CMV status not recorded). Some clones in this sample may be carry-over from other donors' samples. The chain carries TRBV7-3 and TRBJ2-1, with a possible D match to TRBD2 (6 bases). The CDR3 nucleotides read TGTGCCAGCAGCTTAACTAGCGGCTACTACAATGAGCAGTTCTTC. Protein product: CASSLTSGYYNEQFF.